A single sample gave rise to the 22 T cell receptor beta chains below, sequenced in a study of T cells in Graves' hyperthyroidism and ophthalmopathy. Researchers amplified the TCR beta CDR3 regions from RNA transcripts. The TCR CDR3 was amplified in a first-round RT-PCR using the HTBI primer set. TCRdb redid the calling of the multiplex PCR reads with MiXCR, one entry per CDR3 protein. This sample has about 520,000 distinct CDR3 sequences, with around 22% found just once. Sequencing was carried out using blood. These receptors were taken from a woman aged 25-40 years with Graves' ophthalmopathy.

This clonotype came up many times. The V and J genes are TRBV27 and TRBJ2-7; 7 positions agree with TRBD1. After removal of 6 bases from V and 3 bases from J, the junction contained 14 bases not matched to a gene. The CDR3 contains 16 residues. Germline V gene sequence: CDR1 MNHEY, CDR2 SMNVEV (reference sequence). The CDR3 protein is CASRMSFGTDFYEQYF. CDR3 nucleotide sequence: TGTGCCAGCAGGATGTCCTTCGGGACAGACTTCTACGAGCAGTACTTC.

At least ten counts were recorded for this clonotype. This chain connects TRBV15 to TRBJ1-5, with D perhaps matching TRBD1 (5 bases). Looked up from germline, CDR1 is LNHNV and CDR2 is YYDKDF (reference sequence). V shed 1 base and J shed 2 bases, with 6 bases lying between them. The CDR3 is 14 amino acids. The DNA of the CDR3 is TGTGCCACCAGCAGAGGACAGCGCAATCAGCCCCAGCATTTT. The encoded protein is CATSRGQRNQPQHF.

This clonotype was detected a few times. DNA of the CDR3: TGTGCCAGCAGTAGCAGCGAAGTGGGGCGCACTGAAGCTTTCTTT. This codes for CASSSSEVGRTEAFF. This chain uses TRBV2 with TRBJ1-1; weak D call: TRBD1 (5 bases). The CDR3 contains 15 residues. The germline gives CDR1 SNHLY, CDR2 FYNNEI. V lost 5 bases and J 4 bases, leaving 17 bases between the germline ends.

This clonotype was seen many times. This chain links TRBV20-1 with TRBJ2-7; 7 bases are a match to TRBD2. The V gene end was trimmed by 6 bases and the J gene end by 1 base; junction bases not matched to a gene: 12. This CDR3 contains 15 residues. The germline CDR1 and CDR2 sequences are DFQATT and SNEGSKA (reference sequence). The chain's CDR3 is CSAPPGGRSSYEQYF. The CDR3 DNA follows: TGCAGTGCACCCCCAGGCGGGAGATCGTCCTACGAGCAGTACTTC.

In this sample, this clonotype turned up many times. CDR3 nucleotide sequence: TGTGCCAGCAGCTTAGCCGCAGGAGAGGAGGCTAACTATGGCTACACCTTC. Protein product: CASSLAAGEEANYGYTF. The chain couples TRBV7-8 to TRBJ1-2, with D unresolved. The CDR3 has 17 residues. The germline V gene encodes CDR1 SGHVS and CDR2 FQNEAQ. The germline V and J ends were trimmed by 0 bases and 0 bases, with 14 bases remaining between them.

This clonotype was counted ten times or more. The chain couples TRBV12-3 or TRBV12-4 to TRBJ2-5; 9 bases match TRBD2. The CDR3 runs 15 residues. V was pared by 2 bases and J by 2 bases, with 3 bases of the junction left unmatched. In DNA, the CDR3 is TGTGCCAGCAGTTTAAGCGGGGGGCCTCAAGAGACCCAGTACTTC. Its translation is CASSLSGGPQETQYF.

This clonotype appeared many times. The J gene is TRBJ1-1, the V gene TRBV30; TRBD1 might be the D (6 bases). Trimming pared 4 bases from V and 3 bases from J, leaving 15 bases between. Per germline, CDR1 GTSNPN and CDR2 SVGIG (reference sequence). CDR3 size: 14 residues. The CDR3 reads CAWIGGGGYTEAFF. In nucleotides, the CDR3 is TGTGCCTGGATAGGGGGTGGGGGGTACACTGAAGCTTTCTTT.

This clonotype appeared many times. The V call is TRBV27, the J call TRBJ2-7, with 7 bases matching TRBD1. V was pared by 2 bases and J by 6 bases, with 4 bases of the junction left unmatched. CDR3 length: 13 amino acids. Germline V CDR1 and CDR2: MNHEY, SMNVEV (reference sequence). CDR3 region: CASSLNPGGEQYF. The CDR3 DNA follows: TGTGCCAGCAGTTTAAACCCAGGGGGCGAGCAGTACTTC.

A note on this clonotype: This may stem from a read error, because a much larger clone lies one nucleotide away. The CDR3 sequence: CASSLDASGTYEQYF. Here the CDR3 DNA reads TGCGCCAGCAGCTTGGATGCTAGCGGAACCTACGAGCAGTACTTC. The chain recombines TRBV5-1 with TRBJ2-7, with 7 positions matching TRBD2. Per the germline V gene, CDR1 is SGHRS and CDR2 is YFSETQ. This CDR3 has 15 residues. V gave up 0 bases and J gave up 2 bases; unmatched junction bases: 5.

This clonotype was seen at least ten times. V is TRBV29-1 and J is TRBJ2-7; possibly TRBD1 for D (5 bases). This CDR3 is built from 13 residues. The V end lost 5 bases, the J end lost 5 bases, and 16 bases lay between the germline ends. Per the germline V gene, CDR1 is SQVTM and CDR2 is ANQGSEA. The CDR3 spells CSVPNRQGNEQYF. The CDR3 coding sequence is TGCAGCGTTCCCAATAGGCAGGGCAACGAGCAGTACTTC.

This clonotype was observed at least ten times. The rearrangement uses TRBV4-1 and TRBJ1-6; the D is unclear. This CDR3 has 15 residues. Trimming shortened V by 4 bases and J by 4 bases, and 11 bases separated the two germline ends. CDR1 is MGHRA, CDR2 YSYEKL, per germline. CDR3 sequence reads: CASSRIAQYNSPLHF. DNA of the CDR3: TGCGCCAGCAGCCGCATCGCGCAGTATAATTCACCCCTCCACTTT.

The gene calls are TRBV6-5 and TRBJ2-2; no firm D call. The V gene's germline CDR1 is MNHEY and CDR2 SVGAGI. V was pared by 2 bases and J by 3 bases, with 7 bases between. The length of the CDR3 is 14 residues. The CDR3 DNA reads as TGTGCCAGCAGTTACGCCCCCTACACCGGGGAGCTGTTTTTT. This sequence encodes CASSYAPYTGELFF.

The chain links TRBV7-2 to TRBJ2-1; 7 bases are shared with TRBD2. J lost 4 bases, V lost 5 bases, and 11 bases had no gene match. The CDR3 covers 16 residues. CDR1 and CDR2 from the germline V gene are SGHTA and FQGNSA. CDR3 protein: CASSPSGRGGYNEQFF. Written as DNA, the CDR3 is TGTGCCAGCAGCCCCTCGGGGCGCGGGGGTTACAATGAGCAGTTCTTC.

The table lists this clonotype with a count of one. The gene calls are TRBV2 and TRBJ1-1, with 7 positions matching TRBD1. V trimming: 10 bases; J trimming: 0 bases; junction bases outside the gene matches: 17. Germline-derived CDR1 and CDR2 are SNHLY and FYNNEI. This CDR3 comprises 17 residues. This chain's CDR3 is CAILHRGFLTLNTEAFF. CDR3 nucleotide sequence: TGTGCCATTCTACACAGGGGCTTCCTTACCTTGAACACTGAAGCTTTCTTT. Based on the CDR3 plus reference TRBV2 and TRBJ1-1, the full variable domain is EPEVTQTPSHQVTQMGQEVILRCVPISNHLYFYWYRQILGQKVEFLVSFYNNEISEKSEIFDDQFSVERPDGSNFTLKIRSTKLEDSAMYFCAILHRGFLTLNTEAFFGQGTRLTVV.

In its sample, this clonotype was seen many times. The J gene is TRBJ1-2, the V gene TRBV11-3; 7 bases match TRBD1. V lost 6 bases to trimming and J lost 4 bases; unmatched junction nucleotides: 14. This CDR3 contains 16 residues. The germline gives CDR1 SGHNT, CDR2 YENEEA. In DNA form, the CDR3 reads TGTGCCAGCAGACAAGCAGCGACAGGGACTTCCTATGGCTACACCTTC. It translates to CASRQAATGTSYGYTF.

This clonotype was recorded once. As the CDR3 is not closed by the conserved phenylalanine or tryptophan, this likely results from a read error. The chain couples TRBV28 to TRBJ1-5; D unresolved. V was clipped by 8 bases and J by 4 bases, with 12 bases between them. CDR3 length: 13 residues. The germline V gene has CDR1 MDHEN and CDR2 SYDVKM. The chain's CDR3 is CASHSENNQPQHV. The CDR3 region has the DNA TGTGCCAGCCACTCCGAGAATAATCAGCCCCAGCATGTT.

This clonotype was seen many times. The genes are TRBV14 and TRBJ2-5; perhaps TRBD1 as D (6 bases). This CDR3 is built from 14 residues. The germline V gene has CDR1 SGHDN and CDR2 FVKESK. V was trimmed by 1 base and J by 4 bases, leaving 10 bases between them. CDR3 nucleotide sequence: TGTGCCAGCAGCCAAGTCACAGGGTTAGAGACCCAGTACTTC. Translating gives CASSQVTGLETQYF.

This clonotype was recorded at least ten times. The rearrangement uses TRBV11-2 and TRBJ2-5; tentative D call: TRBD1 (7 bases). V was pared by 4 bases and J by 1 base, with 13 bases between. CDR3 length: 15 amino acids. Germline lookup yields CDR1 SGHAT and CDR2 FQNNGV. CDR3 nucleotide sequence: TGTGCCAGCAGCTGGGGGGACAGTTCCCAAGAGACCCAGTACTTC. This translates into CASSWGDSSQETQYF.

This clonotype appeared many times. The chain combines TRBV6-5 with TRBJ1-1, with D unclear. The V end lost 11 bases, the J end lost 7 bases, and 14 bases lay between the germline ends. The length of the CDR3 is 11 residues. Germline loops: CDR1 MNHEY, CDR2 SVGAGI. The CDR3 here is CASTEWGEAFF. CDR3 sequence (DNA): TGTGCCTCCACTGAGTGGGGTGAAGCTTTCTTT.

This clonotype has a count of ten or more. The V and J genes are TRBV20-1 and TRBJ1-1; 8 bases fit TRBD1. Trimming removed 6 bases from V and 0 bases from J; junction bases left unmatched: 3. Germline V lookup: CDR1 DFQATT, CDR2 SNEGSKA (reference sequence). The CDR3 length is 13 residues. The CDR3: CSAGQVMNTEAFF. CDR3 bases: TGCAGTGCGGGACAGGTAATGAACACTGAAGCTTTCTTT.

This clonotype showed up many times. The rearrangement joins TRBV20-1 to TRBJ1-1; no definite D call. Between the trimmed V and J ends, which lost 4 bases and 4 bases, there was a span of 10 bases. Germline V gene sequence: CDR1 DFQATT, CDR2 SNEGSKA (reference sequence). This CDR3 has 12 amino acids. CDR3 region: CSATWRITEAFF. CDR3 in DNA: TGCAGTGCTACGTGGAGGATCACTGAAGCTTTCTTT.

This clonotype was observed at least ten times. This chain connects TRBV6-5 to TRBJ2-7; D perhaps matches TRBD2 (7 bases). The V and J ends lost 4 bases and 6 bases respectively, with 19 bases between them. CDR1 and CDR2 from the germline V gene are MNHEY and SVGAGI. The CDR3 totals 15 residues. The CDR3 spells CASSSDDEGGAEQYF. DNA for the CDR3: TGTGCCAGCAGTTCAGATGATGAAGGGGGGGCCGAGCAGTACTTC.